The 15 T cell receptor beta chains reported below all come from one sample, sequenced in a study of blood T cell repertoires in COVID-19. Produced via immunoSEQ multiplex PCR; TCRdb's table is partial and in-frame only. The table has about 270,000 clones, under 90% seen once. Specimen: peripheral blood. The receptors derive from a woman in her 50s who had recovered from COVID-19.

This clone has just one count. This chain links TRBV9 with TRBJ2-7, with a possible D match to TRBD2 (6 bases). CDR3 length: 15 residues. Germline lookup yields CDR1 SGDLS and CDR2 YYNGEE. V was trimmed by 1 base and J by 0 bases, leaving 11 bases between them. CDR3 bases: TGTGCCAGCAGCGTAAGCGGGTCCCTCTCCTACGAGCAGTACTTC. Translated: CASSVSGSLSYEQYF.

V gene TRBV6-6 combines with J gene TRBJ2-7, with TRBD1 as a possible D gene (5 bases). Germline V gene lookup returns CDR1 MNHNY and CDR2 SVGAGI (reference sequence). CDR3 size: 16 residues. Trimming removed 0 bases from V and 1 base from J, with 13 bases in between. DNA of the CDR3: TGTGCCAGCAGTTACTCGGAGCAGGGTATTTCCTACGAGCAGTACTTC. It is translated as CASSYSEQGISYEQYF.

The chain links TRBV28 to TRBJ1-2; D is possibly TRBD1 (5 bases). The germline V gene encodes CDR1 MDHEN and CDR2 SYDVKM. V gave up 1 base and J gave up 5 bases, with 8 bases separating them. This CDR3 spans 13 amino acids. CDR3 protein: CASSLLTGYGYTF. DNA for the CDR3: TGTGCCAGCAGTTTATTAACAGGATATGGCTACACCTTC.

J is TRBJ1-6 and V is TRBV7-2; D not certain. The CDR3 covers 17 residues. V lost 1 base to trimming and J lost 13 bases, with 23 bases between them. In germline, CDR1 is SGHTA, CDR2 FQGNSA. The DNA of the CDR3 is TGTGCCAGCAGCTTAGTGGCCCTCCCGGGAATCCCTGTCCCCCTCCACTTT. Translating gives CASSLVALPGIPVPLHF.

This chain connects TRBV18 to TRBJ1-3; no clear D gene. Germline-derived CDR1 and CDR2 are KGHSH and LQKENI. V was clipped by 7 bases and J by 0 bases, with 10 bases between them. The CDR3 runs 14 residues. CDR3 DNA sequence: TGTGCCAGCTATGGAGGTCGCTCTGGAAACACCATATATTTT. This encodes CASYGGRSGNTIYF.

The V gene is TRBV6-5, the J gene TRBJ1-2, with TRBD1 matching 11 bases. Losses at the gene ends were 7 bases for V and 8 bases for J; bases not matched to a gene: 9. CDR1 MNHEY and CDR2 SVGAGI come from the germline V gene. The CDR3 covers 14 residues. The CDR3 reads CASISGQGALGYTF. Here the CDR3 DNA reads TGTGCCAGCATCTCTGGACAGGGGGCACTGGGCTACACCTTC.

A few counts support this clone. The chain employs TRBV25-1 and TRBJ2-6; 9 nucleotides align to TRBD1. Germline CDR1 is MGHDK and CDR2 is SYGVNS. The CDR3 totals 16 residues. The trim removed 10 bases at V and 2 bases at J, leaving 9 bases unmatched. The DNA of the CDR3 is TGTGCCACTTCTAACAGGGGGCGCCCTGGGGCCAACGTCCTGACTTTC. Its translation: CATSNRGRPGANVLTF.

Written as DNA, the CDR3 is TGTGCCAGCAGTGAAATGGGAGCTGGTTCACCCCTCCACTTT. The encoded protein is CASSEMGAGSPLHF. J is TRBJ1-6 and V is TRBV2; no firm D call. Germline V gene data show CDR1 as SNHLY and CDR2 as FYNNEI. The length of the CDR3 is 14 residues. V was trimmed by 2 bases and J by 9 bases, leaving 11 bases between them.

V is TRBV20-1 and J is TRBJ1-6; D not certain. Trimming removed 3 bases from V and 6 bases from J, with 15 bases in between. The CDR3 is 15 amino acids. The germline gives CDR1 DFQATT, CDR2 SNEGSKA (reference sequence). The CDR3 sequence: CSASTGVNINSPLHF. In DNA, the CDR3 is TGCAGTGCTAGTACGGGAGTTAACATTAATTCACCCCTCCACTTT.

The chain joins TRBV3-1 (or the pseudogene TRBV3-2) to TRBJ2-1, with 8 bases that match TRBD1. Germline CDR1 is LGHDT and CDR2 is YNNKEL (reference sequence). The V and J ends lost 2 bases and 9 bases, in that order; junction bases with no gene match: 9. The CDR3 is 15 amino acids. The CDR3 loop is CASSQFLGQGLEQFF. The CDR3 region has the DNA TGTGCCAGCAGCCAATTCCTAGGACAGGGTCTTGAGCAGTTCTTC.

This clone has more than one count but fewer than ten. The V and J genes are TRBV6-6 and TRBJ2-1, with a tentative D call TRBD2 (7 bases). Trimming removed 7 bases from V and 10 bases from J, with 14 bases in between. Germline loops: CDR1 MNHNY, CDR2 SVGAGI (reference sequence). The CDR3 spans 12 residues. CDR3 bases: TGTGCCAGCATGGGGGGGCTTGGGGAGCAGTTCTTC. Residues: CASMGGLGEQFF.

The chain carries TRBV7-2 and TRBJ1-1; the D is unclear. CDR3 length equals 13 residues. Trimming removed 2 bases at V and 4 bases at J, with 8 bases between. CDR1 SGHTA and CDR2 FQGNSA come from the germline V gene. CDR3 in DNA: TGTGCCAGCAGCTTACCTATCCCCACTGAAGCTTTCTTT. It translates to CASSLPIPTEAFF. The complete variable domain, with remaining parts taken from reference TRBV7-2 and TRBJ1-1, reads GAGVSQSPSNKVTEKGKDVELRCDPISGHTALYWYRQSLGQGLEFLIYFQGNSAPDKSGLPSDRFSAERTGGSVSTLTIQRTQQEDSAVYLCASSLPIPTEAFFGQGTRLTVV.

The CDR3 DNA sequence: TGCGCCAGCAGCTTGCTGTTGAACACTGAAGCTTTCTTT. Protein: CASSLLLNTEAFF. The genes are TRBV5-1 and TRBJ1-1, with D hard to call. The germline V gene encodes CDR1 SGHRS and CDR2 YFSETQ. The V end lost 1 base, the J end lost 0 bases, and 4 bases lay between the germline ends. This CDR3 has 13 amino acids.

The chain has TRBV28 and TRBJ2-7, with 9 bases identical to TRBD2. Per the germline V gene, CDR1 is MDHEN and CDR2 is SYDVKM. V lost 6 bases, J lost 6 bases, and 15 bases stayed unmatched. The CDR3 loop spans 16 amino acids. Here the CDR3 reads CASSQGGGRALSEQYF. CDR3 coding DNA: TGTGCCAGCAGCCAGGGAGGCGGGAGGGCCCTTAGCGAGCAGTACTTC.

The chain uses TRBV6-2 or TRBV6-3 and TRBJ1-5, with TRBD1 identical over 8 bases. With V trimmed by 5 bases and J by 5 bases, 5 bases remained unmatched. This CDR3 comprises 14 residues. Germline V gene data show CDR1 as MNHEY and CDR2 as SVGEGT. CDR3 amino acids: CASSRQGSYQPQHF. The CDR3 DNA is TGTGCCAGCAGTAGACAGGGGAGTTATCAGCCCCAGCATTTT.